A selection of T cell receptor beta chains follows, all from one sample in a study of CD8 T cells in ankylosing spondylitis. TCRdb independently ran MiXCR on the 5' RACE reads; one entry per CDR3 protein. The repertoire includes under 450,000 distinct CDR3 sequences, roughly 18% of them detected once, and 1% sits in the top ten. The specimen was blood, either unsorted or a sorted T cell fraction (not recorded which). The receptors stem from a male donor with ankylosing spondylitis. CDR3s include the opening cysteine and the closing phenylalanine or tryptophan. The order of the fields is J gene, clone size, D gene, V gene, CDR3 protein, CDR3 DNA. D genes are given only for firm matches. Only some rows state a clone size, as once, few, many or a class for expanded clones.

TRBJ1-1 - - TRBV6-4 CASKQGLEHTEAFF TGTGCCAGCAAACAGGGTTTGGAGCACACTGAAGCTTTCTTT
TRBJ2-2 - TRBD2 TRBV5-1 CASSSRTVSRGALLNTGELFF TGCGCCAGCAGCAGCCGGACGGTCTCGCGGGGGGCTCTTTTGAACACCGGGGAGCTGTTTTTT
TRBJ2-1 few TRBD2 TRBV20-1 CSARESGGVAVSSYNEQFF TGCAGTGCTAGAGAGAGTGGGGGGGTAGCGGTTAGCTCCTACAATGAGCAGTTCTTC
TRBJ2-3 many - TRBV5-1 CASSTSRDTQYF TGCGCCAGCAGTACTAGCCGAGATACGCAGTATTTT
TRBJ2-1 many TRBD2 TRBV5-1 CASSLGWAGVVQFF TGCGCCAGCAGCTTGGGATGGGCGGGAGTGGTGCAGTTCTTC
TRBJ2-4 few - TRBV18 CASSPQQGLAKNIQYF TGTGCCAGCTCACCGCAACAGGGACTAGCCAAAAACATTCAGTACTTC
TRBJ1-2 few TRBD1 TRBV6-5 CASSYSTGWMNYGYTF TGTGCCAGCAGTTACTCGACAGGGTGGATGAACTATGGCTACACCTTC
TRBJ1-2 few - TRBV12-3/TRBV12-4 CASSLKGPYYGYTF TGTGCCAGCAGTTTAAAAGGACCTTACTATGGCTACACCTTC
TRBJ2-1 - TRBD2 TRBV28 CASSSPAGGYNEQFF TGTGCCAGCAGTTCCCCAGCGGGAGGGTACAATGAGCAGTTCTTC
TRBJ1-6 - - TRBV4-1 CASSQVGDGVNSPLHF TGCGCCAGCAGCCAAGTCGGCGATGGGGTAAATTCACCCCTCCACTTT
TRBJ1-2 - TRBD1 TRBV27 CASSLFPGGRLGYGYTF TGTGCCAGCAGTTTATTCCCAGGGGGGCGCCTTGGGTATGGCTACACCTTC
TRBJ2-3 once TRBD2 TRBV5-1 CASSLAPLAGRDTQYF TGCGCCAGCAGCTTGGCCCCCCTAGCGGGGCGAGATACGCAGTATTTT
TRBJ2-1 - - TRBV7-8 CASIPGAGAYNEQFF TGTGCCAGCATCCCGGGGGCGGGAGCCTACAATGAGCAGTTCTTC
TRBJ1-6 many - TRBV7-9 CASSFGQGFYNSPLHF TGTGCCAGCAGCTTCGGGCAGGGATTCTATAATTCACCCCTCCACTTT
TRBJ2-1 few TRBD2 TRBV5-1 CASRQVAGSSYNEQFF TGCGCCAGCAGACAGGTAGCGGGAAGTTCCTACAATGAGCAGTTCTTC
TRBJ2-7 many - TRBV10-3 CAISEREYEQYF TGTGCCATCAGTGAGCGCGAGTACGAGCAGTACTTC
TRBJ1-1 few - TRBV20-1 CSARETAMNTEAFF TGCAGTGCTAGAGAGACGGCCATGAACACTGAAGCTTTCTTT
TRBJ2-5 few - TRBV25-1 CASSESGWGTQYF TGTGCCAGCAGTGAATCGGGATGGGGGACCCAGTACTTC
TRBJ2-1 - TRBD2 TRBV18 CASSPLAGGLTGEQFF TGTGCCAGCTCACCATTAGCGGGGGGCCTGACGGGGGAGCAGTTCTTC
TRBJ1-2 - - TRBV7-9 CASSQTVRPRIDYGYTF TGTGCCAGCAGCCAAACAGTCCGACCCCGGATTGACTATGGCTACACCTTC
TRBJ1-3 few - TRBV11-2 CASSHIRGSGNTIYF TGTGCCAGCAGCCACATCAGAGGGTCGGGAAACACCATATATTTT
TRBJ1-4 few - TRBV5-1 CASSIHYNEKLFF TGCGCCAGCAGCATACATTACAATGAAAAACTGTTTTTT